This T cell receptor beta chain was sequenced for a study of T-cell memory formation after mild COVID-19. Findings and caveats of the study: The CD4+ clones that contracted clustered mainly within CM and EM, and the CD8+ clones concentrated in EMRA. Confirmation of SARS-CoV-2 specificity was lacking for second-wave clones peaking day 37. Pre-infection memory carried some responding clones, suggesting that cross-reactive memory joined.

There are 12 residues in the CDR3. The germline V gene has CDR1 SGHRS and CDR2 YFSETQ. J lost 6 bases, V lost 4 bases, and 3 bases had no gene match. About this clonotype itself: Its antigen is not identified.

With constant-segment primers, 5'RACE yielded cDNA libraries of TCR alpha and TCR beta that carried sample barcodes and UMIs. Each CDR3 protein is one row after TCRdb ran MiXCR on the 5' RACE reads. The sample carries 410,000 or so distinct CDR3 sequences, less than 25% recorded once. Sequencing used PBMCs or a T cell subset sorted from them (not recorded which). The source is an adult woman who had mild COVID-19 (a few samples of this study predate the infection). Cell type and time point are not known. The V and J genes are TRBV5-1 and TRBJ1-1; TRBD1 aligns across 7 bases. DNA for the CDR3: TGCGCCAGCAGCGAGGGACAGTCTGAAGCTTTCTTT. Translated, it gives CASSEGQSEAFF.